A single sample is the source of the 17 T cell receptor beta chains below, sequenced in a study of T cell clones after liver transplantation. Sequenced by immunoSEQ multiplex PCR; TCRdb stores in-frame clones only, minus some. The sample shows some 59,000 clones, over 55% of them seen only once. Sequenced here: CD4+ T cells from blood, sampled before liver transplant. These receptors all come from a human donor who received a liver transplant.

The chain links TRBV6-1 to TRBJ1-2, with 10 bases lining up with TRBD1. This CDR3 region has 15 residues. Losses at the gene ends were 3 bases for V and 4 bases for J; bases not matched to a gene: 5. The V gene's germline CDR1 is MNHNS and CDR2 SASEGT. CDR3 nucleotides: TGTGCCAGCAGTGACCGACAGGGGGCGGGCTATGGCTACACCTTC. Translated: CASSDRQGAGYGYTF.

This chain uses TRBV13 with TRBJ2-5; TRBD2 matches 11 bases. CDR1 is PRHDT, CDR2 FYEKMQ, per germline (reference sequence). The J segment lost 6 bases and the V segment lost 4 bases, leaving 4 bases of the junction unmatched. This CDR3 has 14 residues. The DNA for the CDR3 is TGTGCCAGCAGCTCGCTAGCGGGGGGTAAGACCCAGTACTTC. Protein sequence: CASSSLAGGKTQYF.

V and J are TRBV29-1 and TRBJ2-7, with D uncertain. The CDR3 loop spans 11 amino acids. Germline V CDR1 and CDR2: SQVTM, ANQGSEA. The germline V and J ends were trimmed by 5 bases and 1 base, with 6 bases remaining between them. DNA of the CDR3: TGCAGCGTTATCCAATCCTACGAGCAGTACTTC. Translating it yields CSVIQSYEQYF.

V and J are TRBV6-1 and TRBJ2-7, with 11 nucleotides matching TRBD1. Trimming at V came to 8 bases and at J to 6 bases, leaving 6 bases not matched to a gene. The CDR3 contains 13 residues. Germline values: CDR1 MNHNS, CDR2 SASEGT. This chain's CDR3 is CASLDRGQGEQYF. The CDR3 DNA sequence: TGTGCCAGCCTGGACAGGGGGCAGGGCGAGCAGTACTTC.

V and J are TRBV6-1 and TRBJ1-1; D gene uncertain. Trimming took off 2 bases at V and 1 base at J, with 11 bases between the two ends. The germline CDR1 and CDR2 sequences are MNHNS and SASEGT. The CDR3 runs to 15 residues. The CDR3 bases are TGTGCCAGCAGTGAAACGATAGGAGCGAACACTGAAGCTTTCTTT. The encoded protein is CASSETIGANTEAFF.

The chain uses TRBV7-2 and TRBJ2-3; 7 nucleotides align to TRBD2. Losses at the gene ends were 5 bases for V and 1 base for J; bases not matched to a gene: 12. Germline values: CDR1 SGHTA, CDR2 FQGNSA. CDR3 length: 17 amino acids. As DNA, the CDR3 is TGTGCCAGCAGCCAGGTCCCGCAGGGAGGGCGCACAGATACGCAGTATTTT. Translation gives CASSQVPQGGRTDTQYF. The entire variable domain, with the rest obtained from reference TRBV7-2 and TRBJ2-3, is as follows: GAGVSQSPSNKVTEKGKDVELRCDPISGHTALYWYRQSLGQGLEFLIYFQGNSAPDKSGLPSDRFSAERTGGSVSTLTIQRTQQEDSAVYLCASSQVPQGGRTDTQYFGPGTRLTVL.

This sequence joins TRBV20-1 and TRBJ2-7, with D possibly being TRBD1 (6 bases). In germline, CDR1 is DFQATT, CDR2 SNEGSKA (reference sequence). Trimming removed 4 bases at V and 6 bases at J, with 10 bases between. CDR3 length: 11 residues. The CDR3: CSAIYRAEQYF. CDR3 bases: TGCAGTGCTATTTACAGGGCCGAGCAGTACTTC.

This clone was recorded only once. The J gene is TRBJ2-5, the V gene TRBV29-1; 9 bases are a match to TRBD1. Germline-derived CDR1 and CDR2 are SQVTM and ANQGSEA. The CDR3 runs to 15 residues. V dropped 2 bases and J dropped 2; count of bases not matched to a gene: 6. CDR3: CSVETTGGRQETQYF. The CDR3 coding sequence is TGCAGCGTTGAAACGACAGGGGGTCGGCAAGAGACCCAGTACTTC.

This sequence joins TRBV30 and TRBJ1-3; 9 bases map to TRBD1. Germline V gene data show CDR1 as GTSNPN and CDR2 as SVGIG (reference sequence). This CDR3 comprises 17 residues. After removal of 2 bases from V and 0 bases from J, the junction contained 8 bases not matched to a gene. The CDR3 protein is CAWSFPGQGFSGNTIYF. The CDR3 DNA follows: TGTGCCTGGAGTTTTCCGGGACAGGGTTTCTCTGGAAACACCATATATTTT.

This chain uses TRBV6-1 with TRBJ2-7, with D possibly being TRBD1 (6 bases). The CDR3 runs to 14 residues. V lost 8 bases, J lost 0 bases, and 14 bases lay in between. CDR1 is MNHNS and CDR2 is SASEGT in the germline V gene. DNA of the CDR3: TGTGCCAGCGGTTGGACAGATTTCTCCTACGAGCAGTACTTC. Protein: CASGWTDFSYEQYF.

V usage is TRBV6-1 and J usage is TRBJ2-1; TRBD2 might be the D (6 bases). The CDR3 length is 14 residues. V dropped 4 bases and J dropped 5 bases, with 12 bases sitting between them. The germline CDR1 and CDR2 sequences are MNHNS and SASEGT. The chain's CDR3 is CASSVQGGHNEQFF. CDR3 DNA sequence: TGTGCCAGCAGTGTTCAGGGAGGCCACAATGAGCAGTTCTTC.

The genes are TRBV28 and TRBJ1-2, with 7 bases matching TRBD1. This CDR3 region has 12 residues. CDR1 is MDHEN, CDR2 SYDVKM, per germline. Unmatched junction bases numbered 3, after V lost 3 bases and J lost 8 bases. The chain's CDR3 is CASSFPGGGYTF. The CDR3 DNA sequence: TGTGCCAGCAGTTTCCCAGGGGGAGGCTACACCTTC.

This chain uses TRBV4-1 with TRBJ1-1, with a possible D match to TRBD1 (6 bases). This CDR3 comprises 14 residues. Germline-derived CDR1 and CDR2 are MGHRA and YSYEKL. Trimming cost V 4 bases and J 1 base, with 10 bases left between them. The CDR3 coding sequence is TGCGCCAGCAGCCTAGCGGGACAGAACACTGAAGCTTTCTTT. This gives the protein CASSLAGQNTEAFF.

This chain connects TRBV30 to TRBJ2-6; 10 positions match TRBD1. This CDR3 is built from 16 residues. V was pared by 8 bases and J by 1 base, with 8 bases of the junction left unmatched. Germline V lookup: CDR1 GTSNPN, CDR2 SVGIG (reference sequence). For the CDR3, the DNA is TGTGCCCAACGACAGGGGGCGAGGTCTGGGGCCAACGTCCTGACTTTC. Encoded protein: CAQRQGARSGANVLTF.

The V and J genes are TRBV28 and TRBJ2-7; D is undetermined. Germline V lookup: CDR1 MDHEN, CDR2 SYDVKM. V was clipped by 6 bases and J by 2 bases, with 11 bases between them. This CDR3 comprises 13 residues. CDR3 residues: CASSSYEAYEQYF. Written as DNA, the CDR3 is TGTGCCAGCAGCTCCTATGAGGCCTACGAGCAGTACTTC.

This CDR3 is CASSPRGQGAYRSSYNEQFF. For the CDR3, the DNA is TGCGCCAGCAGCCCCCGGGGACAGGGGGCTTATCGGAGCTCCTACAATGAGCAGTTCTTC. The J gene is TRBJ2-1, the V gene TRBV4-1; 12 nucleotides agree with TRBD1. The CDR3 spans 20 residues. J gave up 0 bases and V 4 bases, and 13 bases lay outside the gene matches. The germline CDR1 and CDR2 sequences are MGHRA and YSYEKL.

This clone was found a few times. The chain joins TRBV10-1 to TRBJ1-2, with 8 bases that match TRBD1. Trimming took 5 bases from V and 3 from J; bases not matched to a gene: 5. Germline lookup yields CDR1 WNHNN and CDR2 SYGVQD (reference sequence). The CDR3 runs to 14 residues. The CDR3 DNA follows: TGCGCCAGCAGTCCTGGACAGGGCCACTATGGCTACACCTTC. Its protein product is CASSPGQGHYGYTF.